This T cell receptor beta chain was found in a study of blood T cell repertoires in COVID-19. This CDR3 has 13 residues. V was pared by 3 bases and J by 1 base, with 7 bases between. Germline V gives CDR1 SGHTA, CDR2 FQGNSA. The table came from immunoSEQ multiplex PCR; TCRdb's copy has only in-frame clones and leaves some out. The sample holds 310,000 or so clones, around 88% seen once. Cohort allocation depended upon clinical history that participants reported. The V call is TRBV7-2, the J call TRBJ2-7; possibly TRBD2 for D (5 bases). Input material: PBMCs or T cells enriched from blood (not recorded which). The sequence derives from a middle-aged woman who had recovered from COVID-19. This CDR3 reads CASSFPGSYEQYF. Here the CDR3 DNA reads TGTGCCAGCAGCTTCCCGGGATCCTACGAGCAGTACTTC.